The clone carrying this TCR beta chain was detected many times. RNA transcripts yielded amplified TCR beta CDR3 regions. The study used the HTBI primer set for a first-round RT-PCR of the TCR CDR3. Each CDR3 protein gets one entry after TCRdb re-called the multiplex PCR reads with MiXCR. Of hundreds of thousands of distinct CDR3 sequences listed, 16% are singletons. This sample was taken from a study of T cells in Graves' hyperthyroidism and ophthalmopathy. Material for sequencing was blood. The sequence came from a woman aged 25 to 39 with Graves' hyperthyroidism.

The CDR3 region has the DNA TGCGCCAGCAGCTTGAGTCTAGCGGGATATACCTACGAGCAGTACTTC. Encoded protein: CASSLSLAGYTYEQYF. The gene calls are TRBV5-1 and TRBJ2-7, with 9 positions matching TRBD2. This CDR3 contains 16 residues. V lost 1 base to trimming and J lost 2 bases; unmatched junction nucleotides: 7. The V gene's germline CDR1 is SGHRS and CDR2 YFSETQ.